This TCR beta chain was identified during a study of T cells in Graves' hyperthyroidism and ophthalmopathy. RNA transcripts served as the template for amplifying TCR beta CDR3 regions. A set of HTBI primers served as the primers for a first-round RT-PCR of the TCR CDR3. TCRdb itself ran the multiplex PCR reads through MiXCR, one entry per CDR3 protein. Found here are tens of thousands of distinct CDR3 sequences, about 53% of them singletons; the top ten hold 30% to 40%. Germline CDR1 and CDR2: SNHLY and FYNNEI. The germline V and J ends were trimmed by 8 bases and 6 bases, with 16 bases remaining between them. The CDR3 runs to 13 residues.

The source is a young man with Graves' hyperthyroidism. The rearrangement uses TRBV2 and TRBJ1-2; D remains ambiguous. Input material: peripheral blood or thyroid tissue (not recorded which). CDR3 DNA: TGTGCCAGCCGGTACTCAGAAGGAGATGGCTACACCTTC. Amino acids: CASRYSEGDGYTF.